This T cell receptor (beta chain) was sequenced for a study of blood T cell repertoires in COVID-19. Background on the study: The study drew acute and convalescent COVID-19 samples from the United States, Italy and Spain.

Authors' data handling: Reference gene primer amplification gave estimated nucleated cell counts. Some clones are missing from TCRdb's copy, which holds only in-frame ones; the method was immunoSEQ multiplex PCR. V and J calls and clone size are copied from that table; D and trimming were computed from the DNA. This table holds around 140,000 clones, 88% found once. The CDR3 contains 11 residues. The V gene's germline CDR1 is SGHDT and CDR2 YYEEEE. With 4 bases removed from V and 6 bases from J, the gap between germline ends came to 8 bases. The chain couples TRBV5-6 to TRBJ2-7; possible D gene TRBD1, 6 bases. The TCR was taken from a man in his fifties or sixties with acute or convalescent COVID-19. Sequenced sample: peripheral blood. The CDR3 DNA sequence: TGTGCCAGCAGCGCCAGGGGCGAGCAGTACTTC. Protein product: CASSARGEQYF. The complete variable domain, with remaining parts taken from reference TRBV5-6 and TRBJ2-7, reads DAGVTQSPTHLIKTRGQQVTLRCSPKSGHDTVSWYQQALGQGPQFIFQYYEEEERQRGNFPDRFSGHQFPNYSSELNVNALLLGDSALYLCASSARGEQYFGPGTRLTVT.